This T cell receptor (beta chain) was identified during a study of blood T cells in healthy people across ages. Whole-study results and caveats: A greater number of naive CD4+ cells and higher diversity distinguished long-lived donors from aged donors.

This clonotype appeared a few times. Its antigen remains unidentified. J gave up 6 bases and V 5 bases, and 5 bases lay outside the gene matches. In germline, CDR1 is MNHEY, CDR2 SVGEGT. This CDR3 has 13 amino acids. The second PCR ran roughly 7 to 12 cycles with a sample-barcoded 5' primer and J-beta primers. TCRdb called the 5' RACE reads again in MiXCR, with one record for every CDR3 protein. The table records 450,000 to 700,000 distinct CDR3 sequences, 25% to 30% of them present only once. The sample consisted of blood. This sequence was found in a woman in her seventies in good health. The chain combines TRBV6-2 or TRBV6-3 with TRBJ2-3, with 7 bases aligning to TRBD1. CDR3 sequence (DNA): TGTGCCAGCAGTCAACAGGGGATCGATACGCAGTATTTT. Its protein product is CASSQQGIDTQYF.